This entry describes one TCR beta chain. The antigen remains unidentified. This CDR3 is 16 amino acids long. Germline trimming cut 3 bases from V and 2 bases from J; bases unmatched to any gene: 5. Germline CDR1 and CDR2: ENHRY and SYGVKD. The data originate from a study of cytomegalovirus exposure and HLA in healthy donors. Study-wide context: Around 200 million T cells yielded about 120 million unique TCR beta sequences, as an earlier analysis found. Study-wide findings and caveats: In a later analysis, TCR association rates varied by HLA locus: DRB1 most, HLA-C fewest.

Healthy bone marrow donors made up the donor group. The PCR was carried out with 60 Vbeta primers and 13 Jbeta primers. Repertoires were generated with immunoSEQ multiplex PCR, while TCRdb's copy carries only in-frame clones and drops some. The sample has about 160,000 clones, 80% to 90% seen once; the top ten hold around 6.7%. This clonotype originated in a woman in her twenties or thirties in good health and CMV-seropositive. The sample was PBMCs. The genes are TRBV10-3 and TRBJ2-3, with 10 bases matching TRBD2. The CDR3 here is CAISDKRGGTTDTQYF. The CDR3 DNA reads TGTGCCATCAGTGATAAGCGGGGGGGAACCACAGATACGCAGTATTTT.